This is a list of T cell receptor beta chains from one sample in a study of cytomegalovirus exposure and HLA in healthy donors. Profiling relied on immunoSEQ multiplex PCR, and the TCRdb table lists in-frame clones only, not all of them. The sample gives 150,000 or so clones, around 75% of which show up once; approximately 10% is in the top ten. Material for sequencing was PBMCs. These receptors were collected from a man aged 18 to 29 in good health and CMV-seropositive. CDR3s include the opening cysteine and the closing phenylalanine or tryptophan. Fields, in order: V gene, D gene, clone size, J gene, CDR3 length, CDR3 DNA, CDR3 protein. The D gene is left open where the match is weak. A clone size is listed for some rows: how often the clone was seen (once, few, many), or a class if it is expanded.

>TRBV28|TRBD1|NA|TRBJ1-5|14
TGTGCCAGCAGTTCGACAGGGTCAGATCAGCCCCAGCATTTT
CASSSTGSDQPQHF
>TRBV19|TRBD2|NA|TRBJ2-1|14
TGTGCCACGCAACCGGGACTAAGTTCCTTAAAGCAGTTCTTC
CATQPGLSSLKQFF
>TRBV2|TRBD2|NA|TRBJ2-7|14
TGTGCCATCAGGGAGGGGACTAGCGTATACGAGCAGTACTTC
CAIREGTSVYEQYF
>TRBV6-1|TRBD2|NA|TRBJ2-7|18
TGTGCCAGCAGTGAGGGGACTAGCGGGAGGGCTGTCTCCTACGAGCAGTACTTC
CASSEGTSGRAVSYEQYF
>TRBV27|TRBD2|NA|TRBJ2-1|15
TGTGCCAGCACTGGGGGGGCGGGAGGAGGGAATGAGCAGTTCTTC
CASTGGAGGGNEQFF
>TRBV18|TRBD1|NA|TRBJ2-5|16
TGTGCCAGCTCACCAAGGGGGACAGCCATCGGGGAGACCCAGTACTTC
CASSPRGTAIGETQYF
>TRBV28|NA|NA|TRBJ1-4|12
TGTGCCTGTGACACACAGAATGAAAAACTGTTTTTT
CACDTQNEKLFF
>TRBV2|NA|NA|TRBJ2-1|18
TGTGCCAGCGACGATAGAACTCTAGCGGAGGGGGGCTACAATGAGCAGTTCTTC
CASDDRTLAEGGYNEQFF
>TRBV7-2|NA|NA|TRBJ2-1|14
TGTGCCAGCAGCTTTACTACCCTCCGGGATGAGCAGTTCTTC
CASSFTTLRDEQFF
>TRBV20-1|NA|few|TRBJ2-7|11
TGCAGTGCCTGGACAGTCGCGGTGCAGTACTTC
CSAWTVAVQYF
>TRBV5-1|TRBD1|NA|TRBJ1-2|15
TGCGCCAGCAGCTTGGCCTCCGGGACAGGGAATGGCTACACCTTC
CASSLASGTGNGYTF
>TRBV10-1|NA|NA|TRBJ2-5|15
TGCGCCAGCAGTGAGTCTGGCAGGGACTTCGAGACCCAGTACTTC
CASSESGRDFETQYF
>TRBV29-1|TRBD2|NA|TRBJ2-1|15
TGCAGCGTTGGACTAGCGGGAGTTCCCTTCAATGAGCAGTTCTTC
CSVGLAGVPFNEQFF
>TRBV18|NA|NA|TRBJ2-7|16
TGTGCCAGCTCACCTCAAGGGGCGGCGAGCTCCTACGAGCAGTACTTC
CASSPQGAASSYEQYF
>TRBV9|NA|NA|TRBJ2-3|15
TGTGCCAGCAGCGTTTATTCGGGTAGAACAGATACGCAGTATTTT
CASSVYSGRTDTQYF
>TRBV4-2|TRBD2|NA|TRBJ2-7|15
TGTGCCAGCAGCCAAGAGCGGCTAGCGGGAGTTGGGCAGTACTTC
CASSQERLAGVGQYF
>TRBV11-2|NA|NA|TRBJ2-7|13
TGTGCCAGCAGCTTAGAATTTACCTACGAGCAGTACTTC
CASSLEFTYEQYF
>TRBV6-1|NA|NA|TRBJ2-7|13
TGTGCCAGCCGGACTTCCCCCGGGGTCGAGCAGTACTTC
CASRTSPGVEQYF
>TRBV28|TRBD1|NA|TRBJ1-2|15
TGTGCCAGCAGTTCCGGGGACAGGGGGGGATATGGCTACACCTTC
CASSSGDRGGYGYTF
>TRBV27|TRBD2|NA|TRBJ2-2|19
TGTGCCTCATACTCCCGGGCTAGCGGGAGGGCCTGGGGCACCGGGGAGCTGTTTTTT
CASYSRASGRAWGTGELFF
>TRBV7-9|TRBD2|once|TRBJ2-5|15
TGTGCCAGCAGCCAAACGACTAGCCGCCAAGAGACCCAGTACTTC
CASSQTTSRQETQYF
>TRBV5-4|NA|few|TRBJ1-1|14
TGTGCCAGCAGCTTGGAAGGCGGTCGGGCTGAAGCTTTCTTT
CASSLEGGRAEAFF
>TRBV9|NA|NA|TRBJ2-6|17
TGTGCCAGCACCTCGGAGCTGCGACCCTCTGGGGCCAACGTCCTGACTTTC
CASTSELRPSGANVLTF